The clone carrying this TCR beta chain was recorded at least ten times. What it recognizes is unknown. This specimen belongs to a study of T cells in Graves' hyperthyroidism and ophthalmopathy. Trimming removed 4 bases at V and 8 bases at J, with 11 bases between. CDR3 length: 12 residues. The germline CDR1 and CDR2 sequences are SEHNR and FQNEAQ (reference sequence). General study findings and limits: Expanded thyroid clonotypes (above 0.001) were mostly also found in blood.

Template material for amplifying TCR beta CDR3 regions consisted of RNA transcripts. In the first-round RT-PCR of the TCR CDR3, the HTBI primer set was used. MiXCR was run by TCRdb on the multiplex PCR reads, yielding one entry per CDR3 protein. The data hold hundreds of thousands of distinct CDR3 sequences, with 35% to 45% observed a single time. Graves' hyperthyroidism qualified as stable when ophthalmopathy did not progress within 18 months. For the diagnoses, clinical symptoms, serum thyroxine and TRAb, thyroid ultrasound and orbital computed tomography were used. The sample comprised blood. This TCR was recovered from a man in his late teens or twenties with Graves' hyperthyroidism. This chain connects TRBV7-9 to TRBJ1-1; D remains unclear. The DNA of the CDR3 is TGTGCCAGCAGCTCCGTTGCCAAAGAAGCTTTCTTT. Its translation is CASSSVAKEAFF.